This TCR beta chain is drawn from a study of long-term antiretroviral therapy in people with HIV. Researchers ran immunoSEQ v3.0 at survey level. Generated by immunoSEQ multiplex PCR, the TCRdb table keeps only in-frame clones and is missing some. The table lists around 21,000 clones, around 87% of them singletons, with around 8.3% in the top ten. Germline loops: CDR1 PRHDT, CDR2 FYEKMQ (reference sequence). This CDR3 is built from 15 residues. V was cut by 4 bases and J by 1 base, with 14 bases left in between. The starting material was unsorted PBMCs, obtained 0.2 years before starting antiretroviral therapy. The clonotype originates from a young man with HIV. The chain joins TRBV13 to TRBJ2-7; possibly TRBD1 or TRBD2 for D (5 bases each). The CDR3 sequence is CASSSLWDGSYEQYF. Written as DNA, the CDR3 is TGTGCCAGCAGCTCCCTGTGGGACGGATCCTACGAGCAGTACTTC.